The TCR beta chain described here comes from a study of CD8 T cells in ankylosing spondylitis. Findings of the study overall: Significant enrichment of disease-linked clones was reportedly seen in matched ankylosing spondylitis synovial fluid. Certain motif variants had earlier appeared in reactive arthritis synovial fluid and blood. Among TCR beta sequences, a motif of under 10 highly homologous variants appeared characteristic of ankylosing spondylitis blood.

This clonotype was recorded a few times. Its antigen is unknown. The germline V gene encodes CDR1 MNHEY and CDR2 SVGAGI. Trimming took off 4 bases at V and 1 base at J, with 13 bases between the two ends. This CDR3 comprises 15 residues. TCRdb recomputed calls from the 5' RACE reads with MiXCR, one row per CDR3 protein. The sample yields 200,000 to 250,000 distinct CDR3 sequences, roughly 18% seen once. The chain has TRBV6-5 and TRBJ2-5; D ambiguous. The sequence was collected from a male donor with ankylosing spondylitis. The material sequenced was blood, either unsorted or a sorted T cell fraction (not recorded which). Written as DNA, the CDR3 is TGTGCCAGCAGTTCCGGGCCCTCAACCCAAGAGACCCAGTACTTC. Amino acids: CASSSGPSTQETQYF.